These T cell receptor beta chains were read from a single sample in a study of cytomegalovirus exposure and HLA in healthy donors. Profiled with immunoSEQ multiplex PCR; TCRdb holds only in-frame clones, not every one. The sample records approximately 87,000 clones, just under 85% being singletons. Sequencing was carried out using PBMCs. Source of these receptors: a young woman in good health and CMV-seropositive. Each CDR3 is given with its conserved first and last residue. The D gene is left open where the match is weak. The size field is filled for only some rows; it gives once, few, many or a size class.

J | length | size | D | V | DNA | CDR3
TRBJ2-2 | 17 | NA | TRBD2 | TRBV5-4 | TGTGCCAGCAGCTTGGTTGTCCTAGCGGGAGATCTCGGGGAGCTGTTTTTT | CASSLVVLAGDLGELFF
TRBJ1-1 | 14 | NA | NA | TRBV27 | TGTGCCAGCAGTTTCGGACAGCTGAACACTGAAGCTTTCTTT | CASSFGQLNTEAFF
TRBJ2-5 | 15 | NA | TRBD1 | TRBV7-9 | TGTGCCAGCAGGGGACAGGTAGCTGCTGGAGAGACCCAGTACTTC | CASRGQVAAGETQYF
TRBJ1-2 | 15 | NA | NA | TRBV7-9 | TGTGCCAGCAGCTCGCTCTCGTTTGGGGCGTATGGCTACACCTTC | CASSSLSFGAYGYTF
TRBJ2-1 | 11 | once | NA | TRBV4-1 | TGCGCCACCGAGGTTGGGAATGAGCAGTTCTTC | CATEVGNEQFF
TRBJ1-1 | 14 | NA | NA | TRBV7-3 | TGTGCCAGCAGCTTATCCCAAACGGGGGCTGAAGCTTTCTTT | CASSLSQTGAEAFF
TRBJ2-3 | 18 | NA | TRBD2 | TRBV7-8 | TGTGCCAGCAGCTACCAAACGACTAGCGGGAGTCCCTTGGGTACGCAGTATTTT | CASSYQTTSGSPLGTQYF
TRBJ2-3 | 15 | NA | TRBD2 | TRBV4-1 | TGCGCCAGCAGCCAAGTGCGGGGGGGCGCAGATACGCAGTATTTT | CASSQVRGGADTQYF
TRBJ1-3 | 15 | NA | NA | TRBV5-6 | TGTGCCAGCAGCTCGTGGTTGGGCGCTGGAAACACCATATATTTT | CASSSWLGAGNTIYF
TRBJ1-2 | 16 | NA | TRBD1 | TRBV9 | TGTGCCAGCAGCGCCAATAGCGGACAGGGGAGGTATGGCTACACCTTC | CASSANSGQGRYGYTF
TRBJ1-6 | 14 | few | NA | TRBV5-6 | TGTGCCAGCAGCTTGATACAGGGCAACTCACCCCTCCACTTT | CASSLIQGNSPLHF
TRBJ1-1 | 17 | NA | NA | TRBV5-1 | TGCGCCAGCAGCTTGGTGGCAGGAGGAATAATGAACACTGAAGCTTTCTTT | CASSLVAGGIMNTEAFF
TRBJ1-4 | 11 | NA | NA | TRBV20-1 | TGCAGTGCTAGTTCAGGTGAAAAACTGTTTTTT | CSASSGEKLFF
TRBJ2-3 | 16 | NA | NA | TRBV7-9 | TGTGCCAGCAGCTTAGGCAGGGTCAGGAGCACAGATACGCAGTATTTT | CASSLGRVRSTDTQYF
TRBJ1-1 | 14 | few | TRBD1 | TRBV7-2 | TGTGCCAGCAGCTTTTGGACAGGGCGCACTGAAGCTTTCTTT | CASSFWTGRTEAFF
TRBJ1-6 | 16 | few | TRBD1 | TRBV6-5 | TGTGCCAGCAGTTACACTGGGACAGGGGGATATTCACCCCTCCACTTT | CASSYTGTGGYSPLHF
TRBJ2-2 | 15 | NA | TRBD2 | TRBV6-5 | TGTGCCAGCACCGTAGCGGGAGGAAACACCGGGGAGCTGTTTTTT | CASTVAGGNTGELFF
TRBJ2-7 | 17 | NA | TRBD1 | TRBV4-2 | TGTGCCAGCAGCCCCTACCCCCCGGGGACAGCAACCTACGAGCAGTACTTC | CASSPYPPGTATYEQYF
TRBJ1-5 | 12 | NA | NA | TRBV19 | TGTGCCAGTAGCAATAGCAATCAGCCCCAGCATTTT | CASSNSNQPQHF
TRBJ2-2 | 14 | NA | TRBD1 | TRBV30 | TGTGCCTGGGGACAGGGGCTTGGCACCGGGGAGCTGTTTTTT | CAWGQGLGTGELFF
TRBJ1-2 | 13 | NA | NA | TRBV6-1 | TGTGCCAGCAGTCGGCTGGGGAGTTATGGCTACACCTTC | CASSRLGSYGYTF
TRBJ2-1 | 13 | once | NA | TRBV10-3 | TGTGCCACCCTTTCGAGCTCCTACAATGAGCAGTTCTTC | CATLSSSYNEQFF
TRBJ2-5 | 14 | few | TRBD1 | TRBV4-1 | TGCGCCAGCAGCGGGACAGGCAGCCAAGAGACCCAGTACTTC | CASSGTGSQETQYF
TRBJ1-5 | 13 | NA | TRBD1 | TRBV2 | TGTGCCAGCAGGGGGACAGGTAATCAGCCCCAGCATTTT | CASRGTGNQPQHF
TRBJ1-6 | 13 | NA | NA | TRBV4-1 | TGCGCCAGCAGCCAAGAGGGCGGCCGAGGGCTCCACTTT | CASSQEGGRGLHF
TRBJ1-2 | 15 | once | TRBD1 | TRBV28 | TGTGCCAGCAGTATAAACAGGGGCCCCAACTATGGCTACACCTTC | CASSINRGPNYGYTF
TRBJ2-3 | 16 | NA | TRBD2 | TRBV5-1 | TGCGCCAGCAGCTTTGGCCTTCGAGCGGGAGACGAGTCGCAGTATTTT | CASSFGLRAGDESQYF
TRBJ2-7 | 14 | NA | TRBD2 | TRBV4-1 | TGCGCCAGCAGCCAAGCGGGGGGGAGGTACGAGCAGTACTTC | CASSQAGGRYEQYF
TRBJ1-1 | 12 | NA | NA | TRBV6-1 | TGTGCCAGCAGCCAACAGGGAACTGAAGCTTTCTTT | CASSQQGTEAFF
TRBJ2-7 | 14 | NA | NA | TRBV6-6 | TGTGCCAGCAGTTACTCGGCAGAAGCCTACGAGCAGTACTTC | CASSYSAEAYEQYF
TRBJ2-7 | 12 | few | TRBD2 | TRBV30 | TGTGGTAGCGGGGAGGGAGCCTACGAGCAGTACTTC | CGSGEGAYEQYF
TRBJ1-2 | 12 | NA | TRBD1 | TRBV6-5 | TGTGCCAGCGGAACACAGGGGGGAGGCTACACCTTC | CASGTQGGGYTF
TRBJ2-7 | 11 | NA | TRBD1 | TRBV6-1 | TGTGCCAGCGGACAGGGCGGCGAGCAGTACTTC | CASGQGGEQYF
TRBJ1-2 | 13 | few | NA | TRBV6-1 | TGTGCCAGCAGTGAAATCCCGCAGAATGGCTACACCTTC | CASSEIPQNGYTF
TRBJ2-1 | 14 | NA | NA | TRBV5-4 | TGTGCCAGCAGCTTCCAGGGTGGTAACAATGAGCAGTTCTTC | CASSFQGGNNEQFF
TRBJ2-7 | 15 | NA | NA | TRBV4-1 | TGCGCCAGCAGCCAAAGATTGCAGGGGTCTGACGAGCAGTACTTC | CASSQRLQGSDEQYF
TRBJ2-5 | 14 | once | TRBD2 | TRBV6-5 | TGTGCCAGCAGCGTAGCGGGCCTCCAAGAGACCCAGTACTTC | CASSVAGLQETQYF
TRBJ1-5 | 15 | NA | NA | TRBV4-2 | TGTGCCAGCAGCCAAGACGACGGGAGCAATCAGCCCCAGCATTTT | CASSQDDGSNQPQHF
TRBJ2-2 | 15 | NA | NA | TRBV5-1 | TGCGCCAGCACCTCCGGGAAATCGAACACCGGGGAGCTGTTTTTT | CASTSGKSNTGELFF
TRBJ2-2 | 17 | NA | NA | TRBV4-1 | TGCGCCAGCAGCCAGGCAAGGTTCCAGGGTGGATCGGGGGAGCTGTTTTTT | CASSQARFQGGSGELFF
TRBJ1-2 | 16 | once | NA | TRBV4-1 | TGCGCCAGCAGCCAATTCTCTCTCACAGGGCCCGATGGCTACACCTTC | CASSQFSLTGPDGYTF
TRBJ2-4 | 14 | NA | NA | TRBV9 | TGTGCCAGCAGCGAAATCGGGAGCTCGGACATTCAGTACTTC | CASSEIGSSDIQYF
TRBJ2-3 | 14 | once | TRBD1 | TRBV29-1 | TGCAGCGTCACCGGGACAGGCCGCACAGATACGCAGTATTTT | CSVTGTGRTDTQYF